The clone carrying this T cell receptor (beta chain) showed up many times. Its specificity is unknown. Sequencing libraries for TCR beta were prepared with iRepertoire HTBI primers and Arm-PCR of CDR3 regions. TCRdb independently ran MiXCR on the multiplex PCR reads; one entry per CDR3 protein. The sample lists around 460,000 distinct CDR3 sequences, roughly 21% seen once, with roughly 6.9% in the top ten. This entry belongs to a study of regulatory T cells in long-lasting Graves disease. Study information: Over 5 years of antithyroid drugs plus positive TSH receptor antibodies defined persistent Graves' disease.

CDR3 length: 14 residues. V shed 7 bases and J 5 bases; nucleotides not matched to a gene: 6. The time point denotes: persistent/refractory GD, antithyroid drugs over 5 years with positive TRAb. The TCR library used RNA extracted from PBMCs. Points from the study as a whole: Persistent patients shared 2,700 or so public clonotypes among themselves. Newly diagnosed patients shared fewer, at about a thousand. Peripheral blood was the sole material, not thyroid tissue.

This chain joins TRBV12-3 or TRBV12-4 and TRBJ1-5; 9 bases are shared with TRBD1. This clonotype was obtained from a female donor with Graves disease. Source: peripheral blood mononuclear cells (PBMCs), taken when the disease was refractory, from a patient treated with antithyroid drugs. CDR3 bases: TGTGCCAGCACCTTAAGACAGGGGGATCAGCCCCAGCATTTT. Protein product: CASTLRQGDQPQHF.